The TCR beta chain described here comes from a study of blood T cell repertoires in COVID-19. J lost 1 base, V lost 1 base, and 15 bases had no gene match. CDR1 and CDR2 (germline): MGHRA, YSYEKL. The CDR3 consists of 21 residues. Profiling relied on immunoSEQ multiplex PCR, and the TCRdb table lists in-frame clones only, not all of them. The sample yields approximately 100,000 clones, more than 80% seen once. The receptor was derived from a human donor in a cohort sampled during active COVID-19. V usage is TRBV4-1 and J usage is TRBJ2-1, with TRBD2 matching 11 bases. The sample consisted of peripheral blood. CDR3 nucleotide sequence: TGCGCCAGCAGCCAAGCTTCACTAGCGGGAGTTGGCGGGGCTTCCTACAATGAGCAGTTCTTC. Its protein is CASSQASLAGVGGASYNEQFF.